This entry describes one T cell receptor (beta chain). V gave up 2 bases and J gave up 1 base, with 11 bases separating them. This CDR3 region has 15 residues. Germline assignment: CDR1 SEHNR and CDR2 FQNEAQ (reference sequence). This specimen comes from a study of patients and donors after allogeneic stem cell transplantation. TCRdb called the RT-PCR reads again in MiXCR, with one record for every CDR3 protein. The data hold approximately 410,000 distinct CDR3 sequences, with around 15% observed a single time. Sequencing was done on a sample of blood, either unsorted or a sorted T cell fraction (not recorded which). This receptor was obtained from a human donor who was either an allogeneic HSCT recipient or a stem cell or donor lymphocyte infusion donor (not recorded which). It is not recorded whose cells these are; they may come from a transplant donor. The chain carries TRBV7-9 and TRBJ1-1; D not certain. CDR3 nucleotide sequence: TGTGCCAGCAGCTTACGTCTAGGGCGGAACACTGAAGCTTTCTTT. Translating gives CASSLRLGRNTEAFF.